Listed below are T cell receptor beta chains from one sample, sequenced in a study of blood T cell repertoires in COVID-19. Generated by immunoSEQ multiplex PCR, the TCRdb table keeps only in-frame clones and is missing some. Among 270,000 or so clones listed, 70% to 90% were seen once. What was sequenced was PBMCs or T cells enriched from blood (not recorded which). The receptor source for this set is a young woman with acute COVID-19. The CDR3 runs from the conserved cysteine through the conserved F or W. Fields, in order: D gene, clone size, J gene, V gene, CDR3 DNA, CDR3 protein. The D gene is left open where the match is weak. Rows may omit the clone size; those that give it use once, few, many or a size class.

TRBD2 once TRBJ2-7 TRBV27 TGTGCCAGCTCCAGACTAGCGGGAGCCTACGAGCAGTACTTC CASSRLAGAYEQYF
TRBD1 - TRBJ1-4 TRBV5-6 TGTGCCAGCAGCTCTTTAAGAATCCAGGGAGGACAGGGGGAGGAAAAACTGTTTTTT CASSSLRIQGGQGEEKLFF
- - TRBJ1-1 TRBV11-2 TGTGCCAGCAGCTTAGCGGGGAACACTGAAGCTTTCTTT CASSLAGNTEAFF
TRBD1 once TRBJ2-1 TRBV28 TGTGCCAGCAGTACGGGACAGTTCCTGTACAATGAGCAGTTCTTC CASSTGQFLYNEQFF
TRBD2 - TRBJ2-3 TRBV4-1 TGCGCCAGCAGCCAAGGGAGGGCTAGCGGGACGATGGATACGCAGTATTTT CASSQGRASGTMDTQYF
TRBD1 - TRBJ1-3 TRBV27 TGTGCCAGTTGGACAGGCTCTGGAAACACCATATATTTT CASWTGSGNTIYF
TRBD2 - TRBJ2-7 TRBV5-1 TGCGCCAGCAGCCCGACCGCGGGAGGCCCCCACGAGCAGTACTTC CASSPTAGGPHEQYF
TRBD1 - TRBJ1-6 TRBV19 TGTGCCAGTAGTATTCTGGACAGGGATAATTCACCCCTCCACTTT CASSILDRDNSPLHF
- - TRBJ2-7 TRBV5-1 TGCGCCAGCAGCTTGGGCGGGGCAGGGGGGCGCGAGCAGTACTTC CASSLGGAGGREQYF
TRBD2 - TRBJ2-1 TRBV4-1 TGCGCCAGCAGCCAAAGGGGACTAGCGGGAGAAGTTAACAATGAGCAGTTCTTC CASSQRGLAGEVNNEQFF
TRBD1 - TRBJ1-1 TRBV10-3 TGTGCCATCAGGGGGACAGAGGCGAACACTGAAGCTTTCTTT CAIRGTEANTEAFF
TRBD1 - TRBJ1-5 TRBV6-2/TRBV6-3 TGTGCCAGCAGTTACGGCCAGGGGACAGGGGGCCAGCCCCAGCATTTT CASSYGQGTGGQPQHF
TRBD1 - TRBJ1-1 TRBV4-1 TGCGCCAGCAGCCCCGGACAGGGGATGAACACTGAAGCTTTCTTT CASSPGQGMNTEAFF
TRBD1 - TRBJ2-7 TRBV10-3 TGTGCCATCAGTGGACAGGGGGTCGAGCAGTACTTC CAISGQGVEQYF
TRBD1 - TRBJ1-3 TRBV27 TGTGCCAGCAGCCGGACAGGGGTAGGCGGAAACACCATATATTTT CASSRTGVGGNTIYF
TRBD2 once TRBJ2-7 TRBV29-1 TGCAGCGTAGAATTCAGAGGGACTAGCGGGAGAATCGAGCAGTACTTC CSVEFRGTSGRIEQYF
- - TRBJ1-5 TRBV10-2 TGCGCCAGCAGTGAAGGGGCCAATCAGCCCCAGCATTTT CASSEGANQPQHF